This entry describes one T cell receptor (beta chain). Antigen: not known. Produced via immunoSEQ multiplex PCR; TCRdb's table is partial and in-frame only. There are about 130,000 clones in the sample; roughly 88% occur only once, and about 1.6% lies in the top ten. This entry comes from a study of T cell responses to AZD1222 COVID-19 vaccine. Study overall: Second-dose recipients at about 4 or about 12 weeks were treated as one pooled group.

Germline CDR1 reads MNHEY; CDR2 reads SVGAGI. Trimming took 6 bases from V and 2 from J, leaving 13 bases between them. There are 14 residues in the CDR3. Broader study findings: Without day 14 samples, only post-peak T cell repertoires were studied.

Here the sequenced sample was peripheral blood, taken on day 0 of AZD1222 vaccination. The chain carries TRBV6-5 and TRBJ1-2; D gene unclear. The receptor was isolated from an adult in good health. The CDR3 sequence: CASSPSGLNYGYTF. The CDR3, as DNA: TGTGCCAGCAGCCCGTCCGGGTTGAACTATGGCTACACCTTC.